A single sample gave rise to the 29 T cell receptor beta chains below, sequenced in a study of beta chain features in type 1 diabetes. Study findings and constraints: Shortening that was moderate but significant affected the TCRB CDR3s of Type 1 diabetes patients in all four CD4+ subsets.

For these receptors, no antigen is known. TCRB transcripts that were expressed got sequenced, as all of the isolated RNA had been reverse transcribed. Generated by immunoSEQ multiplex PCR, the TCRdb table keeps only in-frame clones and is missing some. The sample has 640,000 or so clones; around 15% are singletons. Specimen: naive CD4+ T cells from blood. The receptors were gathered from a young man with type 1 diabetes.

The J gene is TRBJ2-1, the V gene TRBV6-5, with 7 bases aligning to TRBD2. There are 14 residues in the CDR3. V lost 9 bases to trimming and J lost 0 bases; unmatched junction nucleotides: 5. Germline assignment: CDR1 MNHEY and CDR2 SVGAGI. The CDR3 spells CASARGNSYNEQFF. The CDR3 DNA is TGTGCCAGTGCGCGGGGGAACTCCTACAATGAGCAGTTCTTC.

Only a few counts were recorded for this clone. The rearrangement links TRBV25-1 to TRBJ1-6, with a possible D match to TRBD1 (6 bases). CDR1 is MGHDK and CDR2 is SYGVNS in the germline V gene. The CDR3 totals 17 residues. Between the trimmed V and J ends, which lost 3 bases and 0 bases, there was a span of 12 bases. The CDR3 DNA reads TGTGCCAGCAGTGATGGGACACCTTTCTCCTATAATTCACCCCTCCACTTT. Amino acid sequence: CASSDGTPFSYNSPLHF.

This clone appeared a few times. The CDR3 bases are TGTGCCAGCAGCGACACCCCGGGCAGTATGAGCAATCAGCCCCAGCATTTT. Translated: CASSDTPGSMSNQPQHF. J is TRBJ1-5 and V is TRBV5-4; no clear D. CDR1 is SGHNT, CDR2 YYREEE, per germline (reference sequence). V dropped 4 bases and J dropped 1 base, with 18 bases sitting between them. CDR3 size: 17 residues. The whole variable domain, remainder taken from reference TRBV5-4 and TRBJ1-5, is ETGVTQSPTHLIKTRGQQVTLRCSSQSGHNTVSWYQQALGQGPQFIFQYYREEENGRGNFPPRFSGLQFPNYSSELNVNALELDDSALYLCASSDTPGSMSNQPQHFGDGTRLSIL.

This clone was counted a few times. The CDR3 DNA reads TGCGCCAGCCCCAATCAGCGGGGGACCTCTGGGGCCAACGTCCTGACTTTC. Its translation is CASPNQRGTSGANVLTF. This sequence joins TRBV5-1 and TRBJ2-6; 8 bases are shared with TRBD2. The CDR3 consists of 17 residues. The J segment lost 0 bases and the V segment lost 7 bases, leaving 9 bases of the junction unmatched. The germline CDR1 and CDR2 sequences are SGHRS and YFSETQ.

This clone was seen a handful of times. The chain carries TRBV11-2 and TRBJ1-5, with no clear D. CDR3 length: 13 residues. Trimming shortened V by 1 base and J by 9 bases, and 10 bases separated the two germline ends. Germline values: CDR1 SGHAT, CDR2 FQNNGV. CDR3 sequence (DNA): TGTGCCAGCAGCTTAGCAGGCGGCGGGCCCCAGCATTTT. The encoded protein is CASSLAGGGPQHF. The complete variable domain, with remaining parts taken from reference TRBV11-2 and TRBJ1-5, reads EAGVAQSPRYKIIEKRQSVAFWCNPISGHATLYWYQQILGQGPKLLIQFQNNGVVDDSQLPKDRFSAERLKGVDSTLKIQPAKLEDSAVYLCASSLAGGGPQHFGDGTRLSIL.

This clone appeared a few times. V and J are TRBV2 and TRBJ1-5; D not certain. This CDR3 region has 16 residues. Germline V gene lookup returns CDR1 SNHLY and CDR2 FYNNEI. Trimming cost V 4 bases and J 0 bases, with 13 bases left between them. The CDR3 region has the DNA TGTGCCAGCAGTGTCGTAGATATCTATAGCAATCAGCCCCAGCATTTT. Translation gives CASSVVDIYSNQPQHF.

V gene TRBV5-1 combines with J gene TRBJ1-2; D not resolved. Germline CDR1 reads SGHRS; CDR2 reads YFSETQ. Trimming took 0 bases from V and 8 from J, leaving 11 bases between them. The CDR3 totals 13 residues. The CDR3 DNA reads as TGCGCCAGCAGCTTGGACTGGGATATGGGCTACACCTTC. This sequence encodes CASSLDWDMGYTF.

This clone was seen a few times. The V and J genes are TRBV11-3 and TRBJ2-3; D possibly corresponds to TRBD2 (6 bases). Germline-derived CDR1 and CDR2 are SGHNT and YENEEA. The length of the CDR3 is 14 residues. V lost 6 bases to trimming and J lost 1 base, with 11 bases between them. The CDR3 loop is CASRPRERTDTQYF. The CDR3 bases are TGTGCCAGCAGGCCTCGGGAGCGCACAGATACGCAGTATTTT.

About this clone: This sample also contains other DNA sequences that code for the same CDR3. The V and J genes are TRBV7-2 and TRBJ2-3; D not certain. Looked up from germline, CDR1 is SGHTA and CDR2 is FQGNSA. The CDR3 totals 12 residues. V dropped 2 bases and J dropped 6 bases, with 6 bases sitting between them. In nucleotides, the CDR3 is TGTGCCAGCAGCTTAAGTACGGATACGCAGTATTTT. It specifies CASSLSTDTQYF.

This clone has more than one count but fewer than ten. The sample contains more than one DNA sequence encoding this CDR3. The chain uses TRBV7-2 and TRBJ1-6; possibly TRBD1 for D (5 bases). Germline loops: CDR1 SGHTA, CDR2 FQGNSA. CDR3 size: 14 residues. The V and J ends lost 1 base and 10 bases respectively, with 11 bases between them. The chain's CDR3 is CASSLGQGRSPLHF. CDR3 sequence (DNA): TGTGCCAGCAGCTTAGGGCAGGGACGGTCACCCCTCCACTTT.

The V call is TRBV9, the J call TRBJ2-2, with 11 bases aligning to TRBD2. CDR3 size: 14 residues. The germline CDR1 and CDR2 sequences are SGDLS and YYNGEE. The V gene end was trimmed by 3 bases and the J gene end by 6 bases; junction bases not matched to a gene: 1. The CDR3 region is CASSDSGGAGELFF. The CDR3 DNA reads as TGTGCCAGCAGCGATAGCGGGGGGGCCGGGGAGCTGTTTTTT.

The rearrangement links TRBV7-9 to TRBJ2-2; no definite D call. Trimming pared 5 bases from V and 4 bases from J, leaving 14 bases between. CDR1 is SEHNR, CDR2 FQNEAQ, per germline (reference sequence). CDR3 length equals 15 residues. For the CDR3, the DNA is TGTGCCAGCAGCCGTGACTCGCCTAGCACCGGGGAGCTGTTTTTT. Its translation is CASSRDSPSTGELFF.

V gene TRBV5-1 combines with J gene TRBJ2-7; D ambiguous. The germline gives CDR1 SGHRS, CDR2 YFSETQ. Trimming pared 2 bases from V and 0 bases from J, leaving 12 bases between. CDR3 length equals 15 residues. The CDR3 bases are TGCGCCAGCAGCTTATCCAGGCCCGACTCCTACGAGCAGTACTTC. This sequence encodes CASSLSRPDSYEQYF.

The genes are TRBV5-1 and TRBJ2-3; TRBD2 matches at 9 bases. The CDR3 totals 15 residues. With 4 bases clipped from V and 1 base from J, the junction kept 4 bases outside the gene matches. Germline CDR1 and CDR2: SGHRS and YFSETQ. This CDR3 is CASSPSGERTDTQYF. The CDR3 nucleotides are TGCGCCAGCAGCCCTAGCGGGGAACGCACAGATACGCAGTATTTT.

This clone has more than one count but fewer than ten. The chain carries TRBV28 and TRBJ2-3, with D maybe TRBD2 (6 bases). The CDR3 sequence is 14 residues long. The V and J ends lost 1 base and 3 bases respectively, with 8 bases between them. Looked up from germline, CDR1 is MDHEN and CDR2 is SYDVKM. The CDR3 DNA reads TGTGCCAGCAGTTTATCCGGGGGTACAGATACGCAGTATTTT. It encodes CASSLSGGTDTQYF.

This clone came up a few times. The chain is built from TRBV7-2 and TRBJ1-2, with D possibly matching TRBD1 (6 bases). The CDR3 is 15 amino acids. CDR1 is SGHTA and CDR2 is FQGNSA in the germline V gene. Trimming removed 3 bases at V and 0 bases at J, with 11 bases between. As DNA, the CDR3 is TGTGCCAGCAGCTTCGACAGGTCCTCTAACTATGGCTACACCTTC. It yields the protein CASSFDRSSNYGYTF.

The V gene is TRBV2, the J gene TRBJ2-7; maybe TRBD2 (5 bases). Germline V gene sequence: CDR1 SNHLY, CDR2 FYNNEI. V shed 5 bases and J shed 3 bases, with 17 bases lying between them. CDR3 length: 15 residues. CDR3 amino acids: CASSKLELSGYEQYF. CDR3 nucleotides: TGTGCCAGCAGTAAACTAGAGCTTTCAGGCTACGAGCAGTACTTC.

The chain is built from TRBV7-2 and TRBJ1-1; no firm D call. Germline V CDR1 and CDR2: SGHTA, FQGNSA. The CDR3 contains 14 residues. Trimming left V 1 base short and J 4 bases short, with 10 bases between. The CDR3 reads CASSLDPPITEAFF. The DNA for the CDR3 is TGTGCCAGCAGCTTAGATCCTCCTATCACTGAAGCTTTCTTT.

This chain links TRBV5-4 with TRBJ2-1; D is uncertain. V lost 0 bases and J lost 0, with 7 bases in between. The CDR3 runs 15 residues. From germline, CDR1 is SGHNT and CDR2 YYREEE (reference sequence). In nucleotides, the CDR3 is TGTGCCAGCAGCTTGGCGGTAGTCTCCTACAATGAGCAGTTCTTC. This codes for CASSLAVVSYNEQFF.

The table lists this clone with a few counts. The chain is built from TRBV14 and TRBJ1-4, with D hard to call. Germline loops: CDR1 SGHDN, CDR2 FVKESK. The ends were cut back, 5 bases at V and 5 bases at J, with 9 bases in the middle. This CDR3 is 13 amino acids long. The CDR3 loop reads CASSRRGNEKLFF. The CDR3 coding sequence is TGTGCCAGCAGCAGACGAGGGAATGAAAAACTGTTTTTT.

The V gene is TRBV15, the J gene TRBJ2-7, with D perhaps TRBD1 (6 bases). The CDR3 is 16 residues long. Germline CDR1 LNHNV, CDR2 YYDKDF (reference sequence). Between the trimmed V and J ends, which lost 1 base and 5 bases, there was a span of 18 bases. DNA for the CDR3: TGTGCCACCAGCAGAGGGAGAGGGACAAAGGATCACGAGCAGTACTTC. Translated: CATSRGRGTKDHEQYF.

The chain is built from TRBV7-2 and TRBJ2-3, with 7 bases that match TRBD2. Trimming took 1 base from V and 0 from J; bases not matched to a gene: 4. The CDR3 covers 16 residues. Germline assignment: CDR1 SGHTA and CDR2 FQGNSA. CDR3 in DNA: TGTGCCAGCAGCTTAGTGCCTAGCGGAAGCACAGATACGCAGTATTTT. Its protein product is CASSLVPSGSTDTQYF. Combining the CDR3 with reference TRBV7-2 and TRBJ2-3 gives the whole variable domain GAGVSQSPSNKVTEKGKDVELRCDPISGHTALYWYRQSLGQGLEFLIYFQGNSAPDKSGLPSDRFSAERTGGSVSTLTIQRTQQEDSAVYLCASSLVPSGSTDTQYFGPGTRLTVL.

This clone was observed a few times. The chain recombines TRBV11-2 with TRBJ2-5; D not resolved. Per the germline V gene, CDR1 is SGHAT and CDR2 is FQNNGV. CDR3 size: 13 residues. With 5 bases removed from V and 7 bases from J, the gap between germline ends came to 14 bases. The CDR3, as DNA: TGTGCCAGCAGCGAGGCCCCCGGTGGGACCCAGTACTTC. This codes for CASSEAPGGTQYF.

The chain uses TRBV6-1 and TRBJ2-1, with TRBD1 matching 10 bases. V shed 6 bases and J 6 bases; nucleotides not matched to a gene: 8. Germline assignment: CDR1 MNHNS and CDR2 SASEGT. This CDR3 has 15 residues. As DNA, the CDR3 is TGTGCCAGCAGGGTAGGGACAGGGGTTTTCAATGAGCAGTTCTTC. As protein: CASRVGTGVFNEQFF.

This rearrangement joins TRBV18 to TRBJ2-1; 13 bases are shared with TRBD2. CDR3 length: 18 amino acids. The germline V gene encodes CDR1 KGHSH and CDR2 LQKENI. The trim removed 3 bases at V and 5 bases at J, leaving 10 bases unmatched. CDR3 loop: CASSPFGLGLAGDNEQFF. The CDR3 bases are TGTGCCAGCTCACCCTTCGGTCTTGGACTAGCGGGGGACAATGAGCAGTTCTTC.

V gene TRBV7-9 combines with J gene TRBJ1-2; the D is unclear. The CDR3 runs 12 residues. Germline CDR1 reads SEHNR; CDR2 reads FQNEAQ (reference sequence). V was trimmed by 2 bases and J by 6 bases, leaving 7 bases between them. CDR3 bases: TGTGCCAGCAGCTTATCGGAGGATGGCTACACCTTC. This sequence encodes CASSLSEDGYTF. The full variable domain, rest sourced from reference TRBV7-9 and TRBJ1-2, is DTGVSQNPRHKITKRGQNVTFRCDPISEHNRLYWYRQTLGQGPEFLTYFQNEAQLEKSRLLSDRFSAERPKGSFSTLEIQRTEQGDSAMYLCASSLSEDGYTFGSGTRLTVV.

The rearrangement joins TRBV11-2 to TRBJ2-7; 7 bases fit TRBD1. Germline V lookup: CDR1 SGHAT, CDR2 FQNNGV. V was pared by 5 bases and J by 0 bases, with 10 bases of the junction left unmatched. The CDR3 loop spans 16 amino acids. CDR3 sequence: CASSRTQGSPSYEQYF. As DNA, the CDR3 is TGTGCCAGCAGCCGCACACAGGGGTCGCCCTCCTACGAGCAGTACTTC. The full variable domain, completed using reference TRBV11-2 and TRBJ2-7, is EAGVAQSPRYKIIEKRQSVAFWCNPISGHATLYWYQQILGQGPKLLIQFQNNGVVDDSQLPKDRFSAERLKGVDSTLKIQPAKLEDSAVYLCASSRTQGSPSYEQYFGPGTRLTVT.

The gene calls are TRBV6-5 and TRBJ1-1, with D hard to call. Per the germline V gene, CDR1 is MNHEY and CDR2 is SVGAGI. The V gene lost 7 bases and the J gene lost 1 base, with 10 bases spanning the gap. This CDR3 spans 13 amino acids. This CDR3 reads CASTLIGNTEAFF. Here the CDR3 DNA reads TGTGCCAGCACCCTCATTGGGAACACTGAAGCTTTCTTT.

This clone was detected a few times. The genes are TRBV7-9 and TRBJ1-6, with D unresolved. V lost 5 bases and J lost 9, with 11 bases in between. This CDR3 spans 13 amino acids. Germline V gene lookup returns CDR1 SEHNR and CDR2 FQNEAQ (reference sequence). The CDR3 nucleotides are TGTGCCAGCAGCCCGCCTCTGGGTTCACCCCTCCACTTT. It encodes CASSPPLGSPLHF.